This TCR beta chain was obtained from a study of shared clonotypes between healthy human individuals. Using immunoSEQ multiplex PCR, the repertoire was profiled, and TCRdb retains in-frame clones only, with some absent. The sample comprises 150,000 to 200,000 clones, over 85% of which are singletons, and 0.067% rests with the top ten. Sequenced input: naive CD4+ T cells sorted from blood. Indicated subset: CD45RA+ positively selected. This clonotype originated in a woman in her twenties or thirties in good health.

The CDR3 is CASSESGRFYEQYF. CDR3 bases: TGCGCCAGCAGTGAGTCAGGGCGCTTCTACGAGCAGTACTTC. This sequence joins TRBV10-1 and TRBJ2-7; D not resolved. CDR3 length equals 14 residues. Germline-derived CDR1 and CDR2 are WNHNN and SYGVQD (reference sequence). V shed 0 bases and J shed 3 bases, with 9 bases lying between them.